The 32 T cell receptor beta chains presented below share a single source sample, sequenced in a study of memory CD4+ T cells and cytomegalovirus serostatus. Profiling relied on immunoSEQ multiplex PCR, and the TCRdb table lists in-frame clones only, not all of them. The sample consists of approximately 47,000 clones, around 78% of them appearing once. The sort gate was single viable CD3+CD4+CD8-CD45RO+ cells for memory CD4+ T cells. Material: memory CD4+ T cells from blood. Source of these receptors: an adult in good health and CMV-seronegative.

This clone has a single count. The rearrangement joins TRBV28 to TRBJ2-7; 11 nucleotides match TRBD1. CDR1 MDHEN and CDR2 SYDVKM come from the germline V gene. This CDR3 region has 14 residues. V gave up 3 bases and J gave up 6 bases; unmatched junction bases: 4. The CDR3: CASSFRDRGFEQYF. In DNA form, the CDR3 reads TGTGCCAGCAGTTTTAGGGACAGGGGGTTCGAGCAGTACTTC.

The chain carries TRBV15 and TRBJ1-3, with D unclear. The V end was cut by 0 bases, the J end by 0 bases, with 12 bases between. Germline V gene lookup returns CDR1 LNHNV and CDR2 YYDKDF (reference sequence). There are 17 residues in the CDR3. The CDR3 DNA follows: TGTGCCACCAGCAGAGAACTAATCCAGAGCTCTGGAAACACCATATATTTT. Its protein is CATSRELIQSSGNTIYF.

V is TRBV6-4 and J is TRBJ1-5; TRBD1 aligns across 9 bases. This CDR3 has 14 amino acids. The J segment lost 7 bases and the V segment lost 6 bases, leaving 7 bases of the junction unmatched. Germline-derived CDR1 and CDR2 are MRHNA and SNTAGT. The CDR3: CASSATGGDQPQHF. The CDR3 region has the DNA TGTGCCAGCAGCGCCACAGGGGGCGACCAGCCCCAGCATTTT.

V is TRBV27 and J is TRBJ1-2; D is perhaps TRBD1 (5 bases). The CDR3 extends over 15 amino acids. Trimming pared 3 bases from V and 4 bases from J, leaving 15 bases between. Germline loops: CDR1 MNHEY, CDR2 SMNVEV (reference sequence). CDR3 nucleotide sequence: TGTGCCAGCAGTTTGAAGGGGCGCCCCCTCTATGGCTACACCTTC. Protein sequence: CASSLKGRPLYGYTF.

V is TRBV21-1 and J is TRBJ2-5. TRBV21-1 is deemed a pseudogene. The length of the CDR3 is 14 residues. This CDR3 is CASTHSGNQETQYF. The DNA of the CDR3 is TGTGCCAGCACCCATTCTGGGAACCAAGAGACCCAGTACTTC.

This chain joins TRBV6-6 and TRBJ1-2; D gene ambiguous. This CDR3 contains 11 residues. V gave up 5 bases and J gave up 8 bases, with 9 bases separating them. The V gene's germline CDR1 is MNHNY and CDR2 SVGAGI (reference sequence). The CDR3 is CASSPRIGYTF. CDR3 DNA: TGTGCCAGCAGTCCCCGGATCGGCTACACCTTC.

This clone was seen a handful of times. The chain recombines TRBV14 with TRBJ2-1; TRBD2 agrees at 8 bases. The ends lost 8 bases at V and 2 bases at J; junction bases unmatched: 5. The CDR3 covers 14 residues. CDR1 is SGHDN and CDR2 is FVKESK in the germline V gene. CDR3 in amino acids: CASSLAGPYNEQFF. Here the CDR3 DNA reads TGTGCCAGCTCATTAGCGGGGCCCTACAATGAGCAGTTCTTC. The full variable domain, its missing parts supplied by reference TRBV14 and TRBJ2-1, is EAGVTQFPSHSVIEKGQTVTLRCDPISGHDNLYWYRRVMGKEIKFLLHFVKESKQDESGMPNNRFLAERTGGTYSTLKVQPAELEDSGVYFCASSLAGPYNEQFFGPGTRLTVL.

The CDR3, as DNA: TGTGCCAGCAGCTTAGAACAGGATACGCAGTATTTT. This gives the protein CASSLEQDTQYF. The J gene is TRBJ2-3, the V gene TRBV7-9, with unresolved D. Germline CDR1 and CDR2: SEHNR and FQNEAQ (reference sequence). There are 12 residues in the CDR3. Trimming shortened V by 1 base and J by 6 bases, and 5 bases separated the two germline ends.

This clone was seen only a few times. The V and J genes are TRBV7-2 and TRBJ1-2; a weak D match, TRBD1 (6 bases). Trimming removed 0 bases from V and 1 base from J, with 9 bases in between. This CDR3 comprises 15 residues. Looked up from germline, CDR1 is SGHTA and CDR2 is FQGNSA. In nucleotides, the CDR3 is TGTGCCAGCAGCTTAGCCGGGGGCTTTAACTATGGCTACACCTTC. Its translation is CASSLAGGFNYGYTF.

This chain joins TRBV30 and TRBJ1-5; weak D call: TRBD1 (5 bases). V lost 1 base to trimming and J lost 3 bases, with 7 bases between them. Germline V gene data show CDR1 as GTSNPN and CDR2 as SVGIG (reference sequence). The CDR3 totals 13 residues. The CDR3 DNA reads TGTGCCTGGAGTGAACAGGACAATCAGCCCCAGCATTTT. Protein product: CAWSEQDNQPQHF.

Here the CDR3 reads CASNKLAGKNIQYF. Here the CDR3 DNA reads TGTGCCAGCAACAAACTAGCGGGGAAAAACATTCAGTACTTC. The chain has TRBV5-8 and TRBJ2-4, with 10 bases that match TRBD2. V was pared by 6 bases and J by 4 bases, with 4 bases of the junction left unmatched. The germline CDR1 and CDR2 sequences are SGHTS and YDEGEE. This CDR3 is 14 amino acids long.

This clone was observed a few times. This sequence joins TRBV7-3 and TRBJ2-3; D possibly corresponds to TRBD2 (5 bases). This CDR3 region has 15 residues. The V gene's germline CDR1 is SGHTA and CDR2 FQGTGA. The V end lost 4 bases, the J end lost 0 bases, and 11 bases lay between the germline ends. The CDR3 nucleotides are TGTGCCAGCAGCTCGGACGGGAAAAGCACAGATACGCAGTATTTT. As protein: CASSSDGKSTDTQYF.

This chain joins TRBV6-5 and TRBJ1-5; 9 positions agree with TRBD1. CDR1 and CDR2 (germline): MNHEY, SVGAGI. Trimming cost V 2 bases and J 4 bases; bases outside gene matches: 6. This CDR3 contains 16 residues. CDR3 bases: TGTGCCAGCAGTTACCCATCGACAGGGGGGAATCAGCCCCAGCATTTT. Amino acids: CASSYPSTGGNQPQHF.

V gene TRBV6-6 combines with J gene TRBJ1-4, with 7 bases lining up with TRBD1. Germline assignment: CDR1 MNHNY and CDR2 SVGAGI (reference sequence). The junction had 4 bases not matched to a gene; V was cut back by 6 bases and J by 0 bases. This CDR3 comprises 15 residues. CDR3 nucleotide sequence: TGTGCCAGCAGCCTAACAGGGGCAACTAATGAAAAACTGTTTTTT. Translating gives CASSLTGATNEKLFF.

The chain employs TRBV28 and TRBJ1-3, with D tentatively TRBD1 (5 bases). The V gene's germline CDR1 is MDHEN and CDR2 SYDVKM. The CDR3 runs 16 residues. V dropped 6 bases and J dropped 0 bases, with 15 bases sitting between them. In DNA form, the CDR3 reads TGTGCCAGCAGCCGTGGGCGGGGGTCCTCTGGAAACACCATATATTTT. Its protein is CASSRGRGSSGNTIYF. Full variable domain (outside the CDR3, taken from reference TRBV28 and TRBJ1-3): DVKVTQSSRYLVKRTGEKVFLECVQDMDHENMFWYRQDPGLGLRLIYFSYDVKMKEKGDIPEGYSVSREKKERFSLILESASTNQTSMYLCASSRGRGSSGNTIYFGEGSWLTVV.

The gene calls are TRBV27 and TRBJ1-1; 9 nucleotides agree with TRBD1. The CDR3 is 15 residues long. The V segment lost 3 bases and the J segment 0 bases; nucleotides outside the gene matches: 2. Germline V gene sequence: CDR1 MNHEY, CDR2 SMNVEV (reference sequence). The CDR3 loop is CASSLGTGMNTEAFF. Written as DNA, the CDR3 is TGTGCCAGCAGTTTGGGGACAGGGATGAACACTGAAGCTTTCTTT.

V usage is TRBV18 and J usage is TRBJ2-5; D gene unclear. The CDR3 extends over 14 amino acids. Germline CDR1 is KGHSH and CDR2 is LQKENI. Trimming took 2 bases from V and 2 from J, leaving 9 bases between them. CDR3 in amino acids: CASSPFGQQETQYF. In nucleotides, the CDR3 is TGTGCCAGCTCACCATTCGGGCAGCAAGAGACCCAGTACTTC.

The J gene is TRBJ2-5, the V gene TRBV11-1; 8 bases are a match to TRBD1. The J segment lost 0 bases and the V segment lost 5 bases, leaving 5 bases of the junction unmatched. CDR3 size: 15 residues. In germline, CDR1 is SGHAT, CDR2 FQDESV (reference sequence). The CDR3 reads CASSPGTGYQETQYF. CDR3 DNA: TGTGCCAGCAGCCCGGGGACAGGCTACCAAGAGACCCAGTACTTC.

V is TRBV7-9 and J is TRBJ2-3; TRBD2 is a possible D gene (5 bases). The CDR3 is 18 residues long. The germline gives CDR1 SEHNR, CDR2 FQNEAQ (reference sequence). Trimming shortened V by 4 bases and J by 0 bases, and 20 bases separated the two germline ends. CDR3 sequence reads: CASSSPGSLSSSTDTQYF. The CDR3 region has the DNA TGTGCCAGCAGCTCTCCGGGATCTTTATCTTCTAGCACAGATACGCAGTATTTT. The complete variable domain, with remaining parts taken from reference TRBV7-9 and TRBJ2-3, reads DTGVSQNPRHKITKRGQNVTFRCDPISEHNRLYWYRQTLGQGPEFLTYFQNEAQLEKSRLLSDRFSAERPKGSFSTLEIQRTEQGDSAMYLCASSSPGSLSSSTDTQYFGPGTRLTVL.

The chain couples TRBV4-2 to TRBJ2-7; 7 nucleotides line up with TRBD2. The CDR3 has 16 residues. With V trimmed by 4 bases and J by 5 bases, 14 bases remained unmatched. Germline values: CDR1 LGHNA, CDR2 YNFKEQ. The CDR3 sequence: CASSPPGGGYGHEQYF. Written as DNA, the CDR3 is TGTGCCAGCAGCCCACCCGGGGGAGGGTACGGCCACGAGCAGTACTTC.

The gene calls are TRBV5-1 and TRBJ2-2, with 7 nucleotides matching TRBD2. Germline loops: CDR1 SGHRS, CDR2 YFSETQ. The V segment lost 4 bases and the J segment 3 bases; nucleotides outside the gene matches: 3. This CDR3 is 14 amino acids long. This chain's CDR3 is CASSRLADTGELFF. CDR3 sequence (DNA): TGCGCCAGCAGCCGACTAGCTGACACCGGGGAGCTGTTTTTT.

The V and J genes are TRBV30 and TRBJ1-2; 7 bases fit TRBD1. CDR3 length: 13 amino acids. Germline V gene sequence: CDR1 GTSNPN, CDR2 SVGIG (reference sequence). J was trimmed by 4 bases and V by 2 bases; bases with no gene match: 4. The CDR3 DNA sequence: TGTGCCTGGAGTCTACAGGGGTTCTATGGCTACACCTTC. As protein: CAWSLQGFYGYTF.

The CDR3 DNA is TGTGCCAGCAGCGCACATTCGGGGGGTTTATTCACTGAAGCTTTCTTT. Encoded protein: CASSAHSGGLFTEAFF. The chain couples TRBV9 to TRBJ1-1, with D possibly TRBD1 on 5 matching bases. Trimming cost V 3 bases and J 4 bases, with 19 bases left between them. CDR1 is SGDLS, CDR2 YYNGEE, per germline. This CDR3 comprises 16 residues.

V is TRBV28 and J is TRBJ1-2; tentative D call: TRBD1 (5 bases). Trimming stripped 3 bases from V and 8 bases from J, with 13 bases between. Germline V gene sequence: CDR1 MDHEN, CDR2 SYDVKM. CDR3 length: 13 residues. The CDR3 DNA is TGTGCCAGCAGTTTGGAAGGGGCCCGAGGCTACACCTTC. Protein: CASSLEGARGYTF.

This clone was counted a single time. The J gene is TRBJ1-2, the V gene TRBV27; TRBD1 matches at 12 bases. Germline V CDR1 and CDR2: MNHEY, SMNVEV (reference sequence). This CDR3 comprises 14 residues. V was pared by 5 bases and J by 5 bases, with 3 bases of the junction left unmatched. The CDR3 region has the DNA TGTGCCAGCAGTCCGGGACAGGGGGCTTATGGCTACACCTTC. This sequence encodes CASSPGQGAYGYTF.

The gene calls are TRBV9 and TRBJ2-1; no reliable D call. This CDR3 has 13 amino acids. Germline V gene lookup returns CDR1 SGDLS and CDR2 YYNGEE. Between the trimmed V and J ends, which lost 0 bases and 6 bases, there was a span of 7 bases. This chain's CDR3 is CASSVAYFNEQFF. CDR3 nucleotides: TGTGCCAGCAGCGTAGCCTACTTCAATGAGCAGTTCTTC. Complete variable domain (other parts from reference TRBV9 and TRBJ2-1): DSGVTQTPKHLITATGQRVTLRCSPRSGDLSVYWYQQSLDQGLQFLIQYYNGEERAKGNILERFSAQQFPDLHSELNLSSLELGDSALYFCASSVAYFNEQFFGPGTRLTVL.

This clone was seen just once. The chain is built from TRBV30 and TRBJ1-1; 9 bases are a match to TRBD1. V dropped 4 bases and J dropped 3; count of bases not matched to a gene: 3. Germline loops: CDR1 GTSNPN, CDR2 SVGIG (reference sequence). The CDR3 totals 13 residues. DNA for the CDR3: TGTGCCTGGAAAGGGACAGGGTACACTGAAGCTTTCTTT. It specifies CAWKGTGYTEAFF.

The chain employs TRBV19 and TRBJ1-5; D gene uncertain. The germline gives CDR1 LNHDA, CDR2 SQIVND (reference sequence). The germline V and J ends were trimmed by 2 bases and 7 bases, with 21 bases remaining between them. This CDR3 comprises 17 residues. CDR3 nucleotide sequence: TGTGCCAGTAGTATACTTTTTCGAAGTGGCTCGGGGCAGCCCCAGCATTTT. Its translation is CASSILFRSGSGQPQHF.

This chain uses TRBV2 with TRBJ1-2, with D unclear. Germline-derived CDR1 and CDR2 are SNHLY and FYNNEI. This CDR3 is 12 amino acids long. V shed 7 bases and J shed 8 bases, with 14 bases lying between them. The CDR3 DNA reads as TGTGCCAGCAACCCGGCAGGCCTAGGCTACACCTTC. Translation: CASNPAGLGYTF.

The chain combines TRBV11-2 with TRBJ1-2; D might be TRBD1 (5 bases). Germline values: CDR1 SGHAT, CDR2 FQNNGV. This CDR3 comprises 15 residues. The V and J ends lost 1 base and 0 bases respectively, with 9 bases between them. The CDR3 sequence is CASSLGDATNYGYTF. The CDR3 region has the DNA TGTGCCAGCAGCTTAGGGGACGCCACTAACTATGGCTACACCTTC.

J is TRBJ1-2 and V is TRBV28; 12 bases agree with TRBD1. The CDR3 covers 15 residues. Germline trimming cut 9 bases from V and 8 bases from J; bases unmatched to any gene: 13. Germline loops: CDR1 MDHEN, CDR2 SYDVKM. CDR3 nucleotide sequence: TGTGCCAGTAACACCCCGGGACAGGGGGCGAGGGGCTACACCTTC. Its protein is CASNTPGQGARGYTF.

The gene calls are TRBV29-1 and TRBJ1-4; D gene ambiguous. The V gene lost 5 bases and the J gene lost 8 bases, with 12 bases spanning the gap. In germline, CDR1 is SQVTM, CDR2 ANQGSEA. The CDR3 has 12 amino acids. CDR3 residues: CSVRVAHEKLFF. CDR3 coding DNA: TGCAGCGTTAGGGTTGCCCACGAAAAACTGTTTTTT. The entire variable domain, with the rest obtained from reference TRBV29-1 and TRBJ1-4, is as follows: SAVISQKPSRDICQRGTSLTIQCQVDSQVTMMFWYRQQPGQSLTLIATANQGSEATYESGFVIDKFPISRPNLTFSTLTVSNMSPEDSSIYLCSVRVAHEKLFFGSGTQLSVL.